This TCR beta chain was recovered during a study of T cell responses to AZD1222 COVID-19 vaccine (dated by TCRdb to the early 2020s). General notes on the study: A total of about 230 trial participants underwent TCR sequencing, of whom around 200 received two doses of AZD1222 and about 25 received two doses of the MenACWY control vaccine. Trial participants were enrolled into age subgroups of 18-55, 56-69 and 70-plus years, which contained 148, 28 and 57 TCR-sequenced participants, respectively.

The CDR3 runs 16 residues from the cysteine to the phenylalanine. The retained sequence is limited to the CDR3, 48 bases, with the frame set at the first base. Trimming accounts for 1 base at V and 5 bases at J, while the number of junction bases matched to no gene is 6. The germline V gene (reference sequence) specifies SEHNR as CDR1 and FQNEAQ as CDR2. The CDR3 regions of human TCRbeta chains were subjected to immunosequencing. The paper's processing steps were these. Repertoire TCRs were checked for matches against a reference library of SARS-CoV-2-specific TCRs that had been generated using the MIRA antigen-specificity platform. Breadth was defined as the fraction of unique TCRs that were SARS-CoV-2-associated, and depth was defined as the fraction of total T cells that were SARS-CoV-2-associated. Using the MIRA data, each spike-specific TCR was assigned both to the spike region to which the TCR was reactive and to a CD4 or CD8 class. Log10-transformed breadth and depth values were compared by one-way ANOVA with Sidak's multiple comparisons tests. TCRdb holds this immuneACCESS table with in-frame rearrangements only. Some clones are missing; in checked studies, unresolved V genes explain under half, and the rest has no known cause. The DNA was the basis for D and trimming; V, J and clone size are from that table. The sample table contains fewer than 140,000 clones; only one count was recorded for 90% of them. Less than 9.5% of the sample comes from the top ten.

This clone was detected only a few times. The antigen this receptor binds is unknown. Base quality data are lacking; no much larger clone is found one base away. Per the publication, the time point label means: about 28 days (+/-7) after the second vaccine dose. Because spike-specific TCR depth and breadth did not differ between the two schedules, AZD1222 recipients who got a second dose at roughly 4 weeks were pooled with those who got a second dose at roughly 12 weeks. Vaccinee samples were obtained from the UK trials COV001 and COV002, which included a single-blind randomized controlled phase 2/3 trial of AZD1222 (ChAdOx1 nCoV-19) in healthy adults. For TCRbeta chain sequencing, PBMC samples from trial participants were taken at day 0 and at day 28 after the second dose. Beyond this particular receptor, the publication reports: A significant rise in spike-specific TCR breadth and depth was observed after two AZD1222 doses relative to day 0 and relative to MenACWY recipients. In the small 56-69-year group, the increase in depth fell short of significance, most likely because of low power. Reportedly, close to half of the unique spike-specific TCRs recognized epitopes lying outside the regions that are mutated in the B.1.351 and B.1.1.7 variants. Conclusions about previously exposed vaccinees are limited, since just a handful of AZD1222 recipients were seropositive for SARS-CoV-2 at baseline. Because no day 14 peak-response samples were available, the repertoires could be characterized only after the peak T cell response. Participants were mostly white British and included more females than males, and it was suggested by the authors that clonal diversity may have been underestimated. Vaccine-associated CD4 TCRs spanned the whole spike protein, with dominant responses in regions 160-218 and 743-854.

This TCR derives from an adult who received the AZD1222 COVID-19 vaccine. The chain is made from TRBV7-9 and TRBJ2-3; TRBD2 agrees with 10 junctional bases. The input for sequencing was peripheral blood, taken 28 days after the second AZD1222 dose. The nucleotide sequence is given as TGTGCCAGCAGCTTAGGGCTAGCGGGGGTTGGAGATACGCAGTATTTT. The translation is CASSLGLAGVGDTQYF.